What follows are 22 T cell receptor beta chains derived from one specimen sequenced in a study of blood T cell repertoires in COVID-19. Clones were read by immunoSEQ multiplex PCR, and TCRdb kept only the in-frame ones, dropping some. The data show about 220,000 clones, 86% seen once. The sequenced sample consisted of PBMCs or T cells enriched from blood (not recorded which). The receptors were gathered from a woman in her 40s with acute COVID-19.

This clone was recorded once. The chain recombines TRBV9 with TRBJ2-1; 8 nucleotides align to TRBD1. With V trimmed by 4 bases and J by 6 bases, 6 bases remained unmatched. The CDR3 totals 14 residues. Germline CDR1 SGDLS, CDR2 YYNGEE. The CDR3 protein is CASSSTGGPNEQFF. CDR3 DNA: TGTGCCAGCAGCTCCACAGGGGGGCCCAATGAGCAGTTCTTC.

J is TRBJ2-1 and V is TRBV27, with 7 positions matching TRBD2. Germline values: CDR1 MNHEY, CDR2 SMNVEV (reference sequence). V was pared by 6 bases and J by 6 bases, with 5 bases of the junction left unmatched. The CDR3 contains 13 residues. The CDR3 spells CASSRAGRNEQFF. The CDR3 DNA sequence: TGTGCCAGCAGCCGAGCGGGGCGCAATGAGCAGTTCTTC.

This chain uses TRBV5-1 with TRBJ1-3, with D maybe TRBD1 (5 bases). Germline V gene lookup returns CDR1 SGHRS and CDR2 YFSETQ. This CDR3 region has 17 residues. The V end was cut by 1 base, the J end by 4 bases, with 18 bases between. The CDR3 bases are TGCGCCAGCAGCTTGCGTTTTGGCGGGGGAGTGGGAAACACCATATATTTT. Its protein is CASSLRFGGGVGNTIYF.

This clone turned up a few times. The chain has TRBV27 and TRBJ2-5, with 10 nucleotides matching TRBD2. The CDR3 has 15 amino acids. The germline CDR1 and CDR2 sequences are MNHEY and SMNVEV (reference sequence). The V segment lost 8 bases and the J segment 5 bases; nucleotides outside the gene matches: 11. CDR3: CASRLSGGPGETQYF. The CDR3 bases are TGTGCCAGCCGACTTAGCGGGGGGCCCGGGGAGACCCAGTACTTC.

The rearrangement uses TRBV7-3 and TRBJ2-1; possibly TRBD1 for D (6 bases). Germline V lookup: CDR1 SGHTA, CDR2 FQGTGA. The CDR3 runs to 14 residues. The V end lost 5 bases, the J end lost 3 bases, and 11 bases lay between the germline ends. In DNA form, the CDR3 reads TGTGCCAGCAGCCCAGGGGAATACTACAATGAGCAGTTCTTC. Its translation: CASSPGEYYNEQFF.

CDR3 DNA sequence: TGTGCCAGCAGCCCTCGCGGGGGGGTCTATGGCTACACCTTC. Protein: CASSPRGGVYGYTF. The chain uses TRBV7-3 and TRBJ1-2, with D possibly being TRBD1 (5 bases). This CDR3 has 14 residues. Per the germline V gene, CDR1 is SGHTA and CDR2 is FQGTGA. Trimming cost V 5 bases and J 4 bases, with 14 bases left between them. The full variable domain, rest sourced from reference TRBV7-3 and TRBJ1-2, is GAGVSQTPSNKVTEKGKYVELRCDPISGHTALYWYRQSLGQGPEFLIYFQGTGAADDSGLPNDRFFAVRPEGSVSTLKIQRTERGDSAVYLCASSPRGGVYGYTFGSGTRLTVV.

J is TRBJ2-7 and V is TRBV5-1; a possible D gene is TRBD2 (7 bases). CDR1 SGHRS and CDR2 YFSETQ come from the germline V gene. This CDR3 is built from 15 residues. The ends were cut back, 0 bases at V and 2 bases at J, with 12 bases in the middle. The CDR3 region has the DNA TGCGCCAGCAGCTTGGTAGGGGGGGACACCTACGAGCAGTACGTC. The encoded protein is CASSLVGGDTYEQYV.

The chain links TRBV19 to TRBJ2-1, with 10 nucleotides matching TRBD1. Germline V gene data show CDR1 as LNHDA and CDR2 as SQIVND (reference sequence). There are 16 residues in the CDR3. The trim removed 3 bases at V and 6 bases at J, leaving 8 bases unmatched. The CDR3 is CASSMGQGSPSNEQFF. As DNA, the CDR3 is TGTGCCAGTAGTATGGGACAGGGGTCTCCTAGCAATGAGCAGTTCTTC. Full variable domain (missing parts from reference TRBV19 and TRBJ2-1): DGGITQSPKYLFRKEGQNVTLSCEQNLNHDAMYWYRQDPGQGLRLIYYSQIVNDFQKGDIAEGYSVSREKKESFPLTVTSAQKNPTAFYLCASSMGQGSPSNEQFFGPGTRLTVL.

The V gene is TRBV7-2, the J gene TRBJ2-5; TRBD2 matches 11 bases. CDR1 is SGHTA and CDR2 is FQGNSA in the germline V gene. The ends lost 1 base at V and 5 bases at J; junction bases unmatched: 6. CDR3 length: 16 amino acids. The CDR3 region is CASSLVGSGGAETQYF. DNA for the CDR3: TGTGCCAGCAGCTTAGTTGGTAGCGGGGGGGCGGAGACCCAGTACTTC. The full variable domain, completed using reference TRBV7-2 and TRBJ2-5, is GAGVSQSPSNKVTEKGKDVELRCDPISGHTALYWYRQSLGQGLEFLIYFQGNSAPDKSGLPSDRFSAERTGGSVSTLTIQRTQQEDSAVYLCASSLVGSGGAETQYFGPGTRLLVL.

The J gene is TRBJ1-1, the V gene TRBV11-2, with 7 bases lining up with TRBD1. Germline assignment: CDR1 SGHAT and CDR2 FQNNGV. V lost 1 base and J lost 5; bases outside the gene matches: 10. The CDR3 has 16 amino acids. The CDR3 is CASSLGRTGSRTEAFF. CDR3 nucleotide sequence: TGTGCCAGCAGCTTAGGACGGACAGGCTCAAGGACTGAAGCTTTCTTT.

The chain's CDR3 is CASSLSRGGYGYTF. The CDR3 region has the DNA TGTGCCAGCAGCTTAAGCAGGGGTGGCTATGGCTACACCTTC. The rearrangement links TRBV7-2 to TRBJ1-2, with a possible D match to TRBD1 (6 bases). V shed 2 bases and J shed 4 bases, with 11 bases lying between them. From germline, CDR1 is SGHTA and CDR2 FQGNSA. The CDR3 sequence is 14 residues long.

The genes are TRBV7-8 and TRBJ2-1; TRBD2 matches at 8 bases. Germline CDR1 SGHVS, CDR2 FQNEAQ. V lost 1 base, J lost 7 bases, and 9 bases stayed unmatched. This CDR3 contains 16 residues. CDR3 sequence reads: CASSLDSRGGTNEQFF. The DNA of the CDR3 is TGTGCCAGCAGCTTAGATTCTCGCGGGGGGACGAATGAGCAGTTCTTC.

The chain has TRBV9 and TRBJ1-1, with 11 bases that match TRBD1. Per the germline V gene, CDR1 is SGDLS and CDR2 is YYNGEE. The CDR3 is 14 residues long. V lost 1 base to trimming and J lost 8 bases; unmatched junction nucleotides: 4. The CDR3 sequence is CASSVSGQGAEAFF. The CDR3 DNA is TGTGCCAGCAGCGTATCTGGACAGGGGGCAGAAGCTTTCTTT.

This sequence joins TRBV12-3 or TRBV12-4 and TRBJ2-7, with D perhaps matching TRBD2 (6 bases). V was cut by 3 bases and J by 6 bases, with 6 bases left in between. This CDR3 contains 11 residues. CDR3 protein: CASSFGGEQYF. The CDR3 DNA follows: TGTGCCAGCAGTTTCGGGGGCGAGCAGTACTTC.

V usage is TRBV19 and J usage is TRBJ1-1, with 10 bases aligning to TRBD1. The junction had 12 bases not matched to a gene; V was cut back by 4 bases and J by 10 bases. Germline V gene lookup returns CDR1 LNHDA and CDR2 SQIVND (reference sequence). The CDR3 runs 15 residues. CDR3: CASSTDRGPGGGAFF. CDR3 bases: TGTGCCAGTAGTACCGACAGGGGGCCCGGAGGGGGAGCTTTCTTT.

The genes are TRBV6-5 and TRBJ1-2, with 7 nucleotides matching TRBD1. The CDR3 is made up of 14 amino acids. Trimming cost V 6 bases and J 3 bases; bases outside gene matches: 7. Germline V gene lookup returns CDR1 MNHEY and CDR2 SVGAGI. The CDR3 DNA reads TGTGCCAGCAGGAAGGGACAGTTACACTATGGCTACACCTTC. It codes for CASRKGQLHYGYTF.

The chain couples TRBV4-1 to TRBJ1-6; D is unclear. V was pared by 1 base and J by 1 base, with 5 bases between. Germline CDR1 MGHRA, CDR2 YSYEKL. The CDR3 extends over 15 amino acids. CDR3 in amino acids: CASSQGGSYNSPLHF. DNA for the CDR3: TGCGCCAGCAGCCAAGGCGGATCCTATAATTCACCCCTCCACTTT.

This clone appeared once. The CDR3 reads CASSLGDSGTQEQFF. CDR3 coding DNA: TGTGCCAGCAGCTTGGGGGACTCCGGGACTCAAGAGCAGTTCTTC. The rearrangement links TRBV5-4 to TRBJ2-1; TRBD2 is a possible D gene (6 bases). The CDR3 is made up of 15 amino acids. V was shortened by 0 bases and J by 10 bases, with 17 bases between the two germline ends. Germline V gene sequence: CDR1 SGHNT, CDR2 YYREEE (reference sequence). The full variable domain, with the rest looked up from reference TRBV5-4 and TRBJ2-1, is ETGVTQSPTHLIKTRGQQVTLRCSSQSGHNTVSWYQQALGQGPQFIFQYYREEENGRGNFPPRFSGLQFPNYSSELNVNALELDDSALYLCASSLGDSGTQEQFFGPGTRLTVL.

This chain links TRBV28 with TRBJ2-7; maybe TRBD2 (6 bases). Germline V lookup: CDR1 MDHEN, CDR2 SYDVKM. This CDR3 spans 14 amino acids. V was cut by 3 bases and J by 5 bases, with 14 bases left in between. The CDR3: CASSFGPPGDEQYF. Written as DNA, the CDR3 is TGTGCCAGCAGTTTCGGCCCTCCGGGGGACGAGCAGTACTTC.

V and J are TRBV19 and TRBJ1-1; D perhaps matches TRBD1 (6 bases). The ends were cut back, 6 bases at V and 3 bases at J, with 14 bases in the middle. The V gene's germline CDR1 is LNHDA and CDR2 SQIVND (reference sequence). This CDR3 is built from 14 residues. CDR3 DNA sequence: TGTGCCAGTAGCGTACTCGGACAGTACACTGAAGCTTTCTTT. Encoded protein: CASSVLGQYTEAFF.

The V call is TRBV7-2, the J call TRBJ1-3, with unresolved D. V lost 5 bases and J lost 0, with 14 bases in between. CDR3 length: 16 amino acids. The V gene's germline CDR1 is SGHTA and CDR2 FQGNSA. The CDR3 is CASSPISQYSGNTIYF. The CDR3 bases are TGTGCCAGCAGCCCAATTTCACAATACTCTGGAAACACCATATATTTT.

The chain employs TRBV19 and TRBJ1-3; no clear D. Germline CDR1 reads LNHDA; CDR2 reads SQIVND (reference sequence). The CDR3 sequence is 15 residues long. The V and J ends lost 7 bases and 1 base respectively, with 14 bases between them. CDR3 sequence reads: CASMSGRVSGNTIYF. CDR3 in DNA: TGTGCCAGTATGTCGGGAAGGGTGTCTGGAAACACCATATATTTT.